The 25 T cell receptor beta chains in this list originate from one sample, sequenced in a study of PD-1 blockade in classical Hodgkin lymphoma. Every one of the patients relapsed after autologous stem cell transplantation (brentuximab vedotin exposure was variable). TCRdb keeps only in-frame clones here, not all; method: immunoSEQ multiplex PCR. Altogether about 35,000 clones are present, approximately 69% being singletons, with the ten largest covering 12% to 15%. Sequenced material: peripheral blood mononuclear cells (PBMCs), taken before the second cycle of nivolumab. Receptors were obtained from a human donor with classical Hodgkin lymphoma.

The chain couples TRBV7-2 to TRBJ1-3; 7 nucleotides match TRBD1. From germline, CDR1 is SGHTA and CDR2 FQGNSA. The CDR3 runs 16 residues. The ends lost 5 bases at V and 2 bases at J; junction bases unmatched: 9. This CDR3 is CASSTRGTGAGNTIYF. The CDR3 DNA reads as TGTGCCAGCAGCACCCGGGGCACAGGGGCTGGAAACACCATATATTTT.

This chain uses TRBV6-5 with TRBJ1-1; D remains unclear. V was cut by 11 bases and J by 0 bases, with 13 bases left in between. Germline assignment: CDR1 MNHEY and CDR2 SVGAGI. The CDR3 consists of 13 residues. The CDR3 here is CAASGRMNTEAFF. DNA of the CDR3: TGTGCCGCGAGTGGGCGTATGAACACTGAAGCTTTCTTT.

This chain links TRBV9 with TRBJ2-5, with D perhaps TRBD2 (5 bases). V was trimmed by 2 bases and J by 1 base, leaving 12 bases between them. Germline V gene lookup returns CDR1 SGDLS and CDR2 YYNGEE. This CDR3 spans 15 amino acids. CDR3 nucleotides: TGTGCCAGCAGCGTTTCAGCAGGACTCCAAGAGACCCAGTACTTC. Its protein product is CASSVSAGLQETQYF.

By share, this clone counts as medium-sized. This sequence joins TRBV29-1 and TRBJ1-1; a weak D match, TRBD1 (5 bases). This CDR3 has 13 residues. V lost 4 bases to trimming and J lost 2 bases, with 11 bases between them. Germline CDR1 reads SQVTM; CDR2 reads ANQGSEA. CDR3 nucleotide sequence: TGCAGCGTTGGACAGCCCCCTAACACTGAAGCTTTCTTT. Translated, it gives CSVGQPPNTEAFF.

CDR3 bases: TGCGCCAGCAGCTTGGCCAGCGGGGACACCGGGGAGCTGTTTTTT. This sequence encodes CASSLASGDTGELFF. V is TRBV5-1 and J is TRBJ2-2; 7 positions match TRBD2. V lost 0 bases, J lost 3 bases, and 2 bases stayed unmatched. Per the germline V gene, CDR1 is SGHRS and CDR2 is YFSETQ. This CDR3 region has 15 residues.

This chain joins TRBV6-1 and TRBJ1-3; D is undetermined. Trimming removed 10 bases from V and 3 bases from J, with 13 bases in between. This CDR3 has 13 amino acids. Germline values: CDR1 MNHNS, CDR2 SASEGT. CDR3 coding DNA: TGTGCCACCTTAACAGAGAGTGGAAACACCATATATTTT. Encoded protein: CATLTESGNTIYF.

The genes are TRBV25-1 and TRBJ2-1, with no clear D. The CDR3 is made up of 16 amino acids. V gave up 6 bases and J gave up 1 base, with 16 bases separating them. Germline values: CDR1 MGHDK, CDR2 SYGVNS. The CDR3 region is CASSDYVADSYNEQFF. The CDR3 DNA reads as TGTGCCAGCAGCGATTATGTAGCCGATTCCTACAATGAGCAGTTCTTC.

CDR3 bases: TGCGCCAGCAACCCGGTGGGCGGCTCCTACAATGAGCAGTTCTTC. This sequence encodes CASNPVGGSYNEQFF. The rearrangement uses TRBV5-1 and TRBJ2-1; D remains ambiguous. The length of the CDR3 is 15 residues. V was trimmed by 6 bases and J by 0 bases, leaving 13 bases between them. Germline values: CDR1 SGHRS, CDR2 YFSETQ.

The chain recombines TRBV5-1 with TRBJ1-4; D ambiguous. Trimming stripped 0 bases from V and 2 bases from J, with 8 bases between. Per the germline V gene, CDR1 is SGHRS and CDR2 is YFSETQ. The CDR3 spans 15 residues. The CDR3 DNA sequence: TGCGCCAGCAGCTTGGGGCTGTCTACTAATGAAAAACTGTTTTTT. The encoded protein is CASSLGLSTNEKLFF.

CDR3 DNA sequence: TGTGCCAGCAGCGTTTCAGGGGGGAACACTGAAGCTTTCTTT. Translating it yields CASSVSGGNTEAFF. This chain joins TRBV9 and TRBJ1-1; TRBD1 aligns across 7 bases. In germline, CDR1 is SGDLS, CDR2 YYNGEE. CDR3 length: 14 residues. With 2 bases clipped from V and 1 base from J, the junction kept 2 bases outside the gene matches.

J is TRBJ2-2 and V is TRBV10-3; TRBD2 matches at 8 bases. This CDR3 comprises 16 residues. J lost 6 bases, V lost 10 bases, and 16 bases had no gene match. Germline V gives CDR1 ENHRY, CDR2 SYGVKD. In nucleotides, the CDR3 is TGTGCCACATTCGAGGGGGGACTAGTGATGGCCGGGGAGCTGTTTTTT. Translation: CATFEGGLVMAGELFF.

This clone came up a few times. The rearrangement uses TRBV7-3 and TRBJ2-3; 9 bases align to TRBD1. From germline, CDR1 is SGHTA and CDR2 FQGTGA. CDR3 length: 18 residues. V lost 4 bases to trimming and J lost 6 bases; unmatched junction nucleotides: 17. This CDR3 reads CASSSPNRGTGRSDTQYF. The CDR3 region has the DNA TGTGCCAGCAGCTCCCCAAACCGCGGGACAGGGAGGTCGGATACGCAGTATTTT.

The chain uses TRBV5-1 and TRBJ2-3; tentative D call: TRBD2 (5 bases). The V gene's germline CDR1 is SGHRS and CDR2 YFSETQ. Trimming shortened V by 4 bases and J by 5 bases, and 11 bases separated the two germline ends. The CDR3 contains 13 residues. CDR3 sequence reads: CASSVDRGDTQYF. The DNA of the CDR3 is TGCGCCAGCAGCGTAGATCGGGGAGATACGCAGTATTTT.

This chain uses TRBV10-3 with TRBJ1-6, with D perhaps matching TRBD1 (6 bases). This CDR3 is built from 15 residues. Looked up from germline, CDR1 is ENHRY and CDR2 is SYGVKD. The V and J ends lost 2 bases and 9 bases respectively, with 14 bases between them. The CDR3: CAISETGTTTSPLHF. The CDR3 coding sequence is TGTGCCATCAGTGAGACAGGGACTACAACTTCACCCCTCCACTTT.

The V gene is TRBV2, the J gene TRBJ2-3; 9 bases agree with TRBD2. Per germline, CDR1 SNHLY and CDR2 FYNNEI. The CDR3 is 16 amino acids. J lost 6 bases, V lost 6 bases, and 13 bases had no gene match. CDR3 in amino acids: CASSPGLATRLDTQYF. The DNA of the CDR3 is TGTGCCAGCAGCCCCGGACTAGCGACACGACTGGATACGCAGTATTTT.

This chain connects TRBV28 to TRBJ1-1, with D unclear. V lost 7 bases and J lost 6, with 0 bases in between. Germline lookup yields CDR1 MDHEN and CDR2 SYDVKM. The CDR3 spans 8 residues. Written as DNA, the CDR3 is TGTGCCAGCACTGAAGCTTTCTTT. It translates to CASTEAFF.

V usage is TRBV6-5 and J usage is TRBJ2-7; TRBD1 matches at 9 bases. With V trimmed by 10 bases and J by 6 bases, 4 bases remained unmatched. The CDR3 extends over 11 amino acids. Germline CDR1 MNHEY, CDR2 SVGAGI. CDR3 nucleotides: TGTGCCACCAGGACAGGGGTCGAGCAGTACTTC. This codes for CATRTGVEQYF.

This clone was seen only once. This chain connects TRBV2 to TRBJ1-4; D may be TRBD1 (5 bases). The CDR3 totals 15 residues. V lost 6 bases, J lost 3 bases, and 14 bases lay in between. CDR1 is SNHLY and CDR2 is FYNNEI in the germline V gene. CDR3 DNA: TGTGCCAGCAGATTCCAGGGTGGTGCTAATGAAAAACTGTTTTTT. It specifies CASRFQGGANEKLFF.

The CDR3 region has the DNA TGTGCCAGCAGCTTGGACTTAGGGAGCTCCTACGAGCAGTACTTC. The encoded protein is CASSLDLGSSYEQYF. This sequence joins TRBV5-4 and TRBJ2-7, with D tentatively TRBD2 (5 bases). This CDR3 region has 15 residues. Between the trimmed V and J ends, which lost 0 bases and 0 bases, there was a span of 10 bases. Germline V gives CDR1 SGHNT, CDR2 YYREEE (reference sequence).

The J gene is TRBJ2-2, the V gene TRBV7-7; the D gene is possibly TRBD1 (6 bases). Between the trimmed V and J ends, which lost 5 bases and 2 bases, there was a span of 12 bases. The CDR3 loop spans 15 amino acids. Per the germline V gene, CDR1 is SSHAT and CDR2 is FNYEAQ (reference sequence). CDR3 bases: TGTGCCAGCAGCCCGGGACACTATAACACCGGGGAGCTGTTTTTT. Amino acids: CASSPGHYNTGELFF.

This clone was detected only once. The V gene is TRBV5-1, the J gene TRBJ1-4; 7 nucleotides match TRBD1. The CDR3 runs 15 residues. V lost 4 bases to trimming and J lost 6 bases; unmatched junction nucleotides: 9. Germline V gives CDR1 SGHRS, CDR2 YFSETQ. DNA for the CDR3: TGCGCCAGCAGCGGTACAGGGGATACTTATGAAAAACTGTTTTTT. Protein sequence: CASSGTGDTYEKLFF.

This chain links TRBV12-2 with TRBJ1-1; the table's TRBD1 call for D was not verified on the DNA. TRBV12-2 constitutes a pseudogene. The CDR3 has 17 amino acids. The DNA of the CDR3 is TGTGCAAGTCGCTTAGCTGTCAGGGGTCCCTTGAACACTGAAGCTTTCTTT. The encoded protein is CASRLAVRGPLNTEAFF.

The chain employs TRBV29-1 and TRBJ2-7; no reliable D call. Deletions cut 4 bases from V and 4 bases from J, with 14 bases between. The V gene's germline CDR1 is SQVTM and CDR2 ANQGSEA. The CDR3 covers 13 residues. The DNA of the CDR3 is TGCAGCGTTGGCCCAGGAACTCGTTACGAGCAGTACTTC. Encoded protein: CSVGPGTRYEQYF.

With respect to this clone: Germline is not matched at one junction end, which may reflect a read error. The chain joins TRBV20-1 to TRBJ2-7, with D tentatively TRBD1 or TRBD2 (5 bases each). Germline lookup yields CDR1 DFQATT and CDR2 SNEGSKA (reference sequence). There are 11 residues in the CDR3. Written as DNA, the CDR3 is TGCAGTGCTAAGGGACCCTACGGGCAGTACTTC. Protein sequence: CSAKGPYGQYF.

The chain combines TRBV28 with TRBJ1-5; D gene unclear. The length of the CDR3 is 13 residues. The germline V and J ends were trimmed by 8 bases and 0 bases, with 8 bases remaining between them. The germline V gene encodes CDR1 MDHEN and CDR2 SYDVKM. The CDR3 sequence: CASGRYSNQPQHF. For the CDR3, the DNA is TGTGCCAGCGGACGGTATAGCAATCAGCCCCAGCATTTT.